A selection of T cell receptor beta chains follows, all from one sample in a study of identical twins. TCRdb reprocessed the 5' RACE reads with MiXCR, giving one entry per CDR3 protein. There are fewer than 350,000 distinct CDR3 sequences in the sample; approximately 8% occur only once, and approximately 2% lies in the top ten. These same records also appear under a second study, on yellow fever vaccine responses in identical twins.

Sequences were obtained from memory (CD45RO+) T cells sorted from blood. The source of these receptors is a woman aged 18-30 years in good health. CDR3s leave out the opening cysteine and the closing phenylalanine or tryptophan. For some rows the clone size is stated as once, few or many, or as a class when expanded; others skip it.

clone_size v_call cdr3_aa
- TRBV19 ASSIIRSSTDTQY
few TRBV20-1 SVSGLAGSEQY
few TRBV7-9 ASSLPAGTGEQF
- TRBV5-5 ASSTPGQNGYT
few TRBV24-1 ATSDLGGRSTDTQY
many TRBV5-1 ASSAEGNEQF
few TRBV24-1 ATSDPDKVNEQF
- TRBV2 ASKEGARENTEAF
few TRBV6-1 ASTPTASGEQF
few TRBV7-2 ASRDRVGFYGYT
- TRBV5-1 ASSLDPGLNSPLH
many TRBV2 ASRQGENIQY
many TRBV5-1 ASSSNQCSLWVVSNQPQH
- TRBV2 ASRGGDEKLF
many TRBV12-3/TRBV12-4 ASSPTGPGEAF
- TRBV13 ASSLGGVYEQY
few TRBV6-5 ASSYTGDNYNEQF
- TRBV7-9 ASSLDRDLYGYT
- TRBV6-5 ASTSVNTEAF
- TRBV7-9 ASSLGLVVHEQY
many TRBV6-2/TRBV6-3 ASNQYGTSAYEQY
- TRBV25-1 ASSAAGGPTYNEQF
- TRBV10-3 AISRDRVSEQY
- TRBV20-1 SARSGGRYNEQF
few TRBV7-3 ASSTTGSTEAF
- TRBV6-1 ASGKYSNQPQH
many TRBV20-1 SARDRREGSSYNEQF
few TRBV25-1 ASSSEKRGINYGYT
many TRBV20-1 SASDPQRGVYEQY
- TRBV7-2 ASSFPLSGYT
few TRBV5-1 ASSQRQGGLNTEAF
few TRBV19 ASKFGREVSYEQY
- TRBV27 ASSPRGRSNYGYT
- TRBV10-3 ASSGDYGSNQPQH
few TRBV6-1 ASRGYGTVDTGELF
- TRBV9 ASSVGGAPNTGELF
- TRBV6-2/TRBV6-3 ASSYSFRGPRASMVSGELF
few TRBV3-1 ASSQGVVTGELF
few TRBV28 ASSNAGTAYNEQF
many TRBV4-1 ASSPSSTRGFADTQY
many TRBV25-1 ASSVGAGGGSTQY
few TRBV21-1 ASSRTIDTPRAYEQY
few TRBV20-1 SFPQEGRVTEAF
many TRBV5-1 ASSLASDNSPLH
few TRBV11-2 ASSLGTRGSQETQY
- TRBV6-4 ASSDSPSGRLNEQF
- TRBV9 ASSYGEGWQETQY
few TRBV29-1 SAGGDGYT
once TRBV6-5 ASSYSGRGRGRAYEQY
few TRBV6-5 ASSYRWDQPQH
- TRBV24-1 ATSEASGGLSSYNEQF
- TRBV6-1 ASSTRDRRETQY
few TRBV5-1 ASSWKAGESGANVLT
many TRBV12-3/TRBV12-4 ASSLGVNYGYT
few TRBV20-1 SAKGTSGGYNEQF
few TRBV27 ASSSSGRAGNEQF
- TRBV29-1 SGGHLQAEAF
- TRBV6-2/TRBV6-3 ASSMAVAGGQETQY
- TRBV7-3 ASSLRRTPPDTQY
once TRBV6-5 ASSYYSAGSNSPLH